This T cell receptor beta chain emerged from a study of cytomegalovirus exposure and HLA in healthy donors. The PCR used 60 Vbeta and 13 Jbeta primers. Sequenced by immunoSEQ multiplex PCR; TCRdb stores in-frame clones only, minus some. The data show roughly 100,000 clones, about 74% seen once. The CDR3 covers 15 residues. Germline trimming cut 5 bases from V and 0 bases from J; bases unmatched to any gene: 6. The V gene's germline CDR1 is SGHVT and CDR2 SQSDAQ. The genes are TRBV7-4 and TRBJ2-7; 8 nucleotides match TRBD1. This receptor was identified in a female donor in good health and CMV-seronegative. The sequenced material came from PBMCs. DNA of the CDR3: TGTGCCAGCAGCCAGGGACAGGAGAGCTCCTACGAGCAGTACTTC. It yields the protein CASSQGQESSYEQYF.